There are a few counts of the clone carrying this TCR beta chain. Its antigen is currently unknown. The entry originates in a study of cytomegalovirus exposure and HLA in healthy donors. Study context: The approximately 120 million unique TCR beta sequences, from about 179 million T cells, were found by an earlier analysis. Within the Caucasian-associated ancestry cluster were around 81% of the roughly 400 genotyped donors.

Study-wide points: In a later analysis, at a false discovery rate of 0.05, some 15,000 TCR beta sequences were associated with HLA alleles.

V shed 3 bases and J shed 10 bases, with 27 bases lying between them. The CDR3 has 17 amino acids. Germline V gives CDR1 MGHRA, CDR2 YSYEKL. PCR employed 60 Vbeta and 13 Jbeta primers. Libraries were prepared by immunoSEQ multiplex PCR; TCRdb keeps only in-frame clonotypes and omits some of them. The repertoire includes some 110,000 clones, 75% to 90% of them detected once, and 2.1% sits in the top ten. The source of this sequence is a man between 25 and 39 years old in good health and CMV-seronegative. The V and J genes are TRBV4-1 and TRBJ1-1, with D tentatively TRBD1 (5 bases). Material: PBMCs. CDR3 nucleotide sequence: TGCGCCAGCAGCCATGTGCTAGGCCGACGGGGGGAATGGGTAGCTTTCTTT. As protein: CASSHVLGRRGEWVAFF.